The present TCR beta chain was sequenced within a study of a mutant IDH1 vaccine in newly diagnosed glioma. Study results and caveats: Among top peripheral T cell clonotypes, changes seemed unrelated to pseudoprogression.

Germline-derived CDR1 and CDR2 are SGHDN and FVKESK. This CDR3 comprises 13 residues. V lost 1 base and J 5 bases, leaving 6 bases between the germline ends. This clone has only a few counts. Its antigen is as yet unknown. The time point is: week 5, during vaccination. Alongside topical imiquimod, each dose of vaccine comprised 300 ug of mutant IDH1 20-mer peptide. Patients carried new grade 3 or 4 IDH1-mutant astrocytomas lacking nuclear ATRX. Sequencing was performed with immunoSEQ multiplex PCR; in TCRdb, only in-frame clones are kept and a portion is missing. The sample consists of over 55,000 clones, about nine tenths of them appearing once.

The sequence was obtained from a woman aged 40 to 49 with glioma. The J gene is TRBJ1-5, the V gene TRBV14; possibly TRBD1 for D (6 bases). The source material was PBMCs, sampled from a glioma patient whose treatment included an IDH1 peptide vaccine. The CDR3 DNA follows: TGTGCCAGCAGCCAAGCAGGGGATCAGCCCCAGCATTTT. This translates into CASSQAGDQPQHF. Filled out from reference TRBV14 and TRBJ1-5, the complete variable domain reads EAGVTQFPSHSVIEKGQTVTLRCDPISGHDNLYWYRRVMGKEIKFLLHFVKESKQDESGMPNNRFLAERTGGTYSTLKVQPAELEDSGVYFCASSQAGDQPQHFGDGTRLSIL.